The 16 T cell receptor beta chains given below trace back to one sample, sequenced in a study of cytomegalovirus exposure and HLA in healthy donors. Primers included in the PCR were 60 Vbeta and 13 Jbeta primers. The repertoire was sequenced with immunoSEQ multiplex PCR; TCRdb's copy has only in-frame clones and lacks some. The repertoire has roughly 140,000 clones, over 75% of them found once; the top ten carry 5% to 6.5%. Sequencing was done on a sample of PBMCs. These receptors came from a young man in good health and CMV-seropositive.

This clone appeared a single time. The chain joins TRBV6-1 to TRBJ2-7, with no clear D. The length of the CDR3 is 13 residues. Trimming stripped 3 bases from V and 0 bases from J, with 6 bases between. Germline values: CDR1 MNHNS, CDR2 SASEGT. The CDR3 sequence: CASSDRPSYEQYF. The DNA of the CDR3 is TGTGCCAGCAGTGACAGGCCCTCCTACGAGCAGTACTTC.

The chain has TRBV9 and TRBJ1-4; TRBD1 is a possible D gene (5 bases). Germline CDR1 reads SGDLS; CDR2 reads YYNGEE. The V end was cut by 3 bases, the J end by 3 bases, with 12 bases between. CDR3 length: 15 residues. CDR3 region: CASSAGLNSNEKLFF. DNA for the CDR3: TGTGCCAGCAGCGCAGGGCTGAACTCTAATGAAAAACTGTTTTTT.

The J gene is TRBJ1-5, the V gene TRBV6-5, with D possibly being TRBD1 (6 bases). Trimming stripped 10 bases from V and 6 bases from J, with 19 bases between. The CDR3 is 14 residues long. In germline, CDR1 is MNHEY, CDR2 SVGAGI. The CDR3 protein is CAISLTGLGQPQHF. Here the CDR3 DNA reads TGTGCCATCTCACTAACAGGGCTCGGTCAGCCCCAGCATTTT.

The chain is built from TRBV25-1 and TRBJ1-2, with 10 bases lining up with TRBD1. Trimming cost V 8 bases and J 7 bases; bases outside gene matches: 4. The CDR3 is 12 residues long. Germline V gives CDR1 MGHDK, CDR2 SYGVNS. The CDR3 loop reads CASQRTGGGYTF. In nucleotides, the CDR3 is TGTGCCAGCCAACGGACAGGGGGTGGCTACACCTTC.

This chain joins TRBV29-1 and TRBJ1-2; no clear D gene. This CDR3 is built from 11 residues. Trimming stripped 3 bases from V and 8 bases from J, with 10 bases between. CDR1 is SQVTM and CDR2 is ANQGSEA in the germline V gene. CDR3 loop: CSVERVEGYTF. CDR3 in DNA: TGCAGCGTTGAGAGGGTTGAAGGCTACACCTTC.

This sequence joins TRBV28 and TRBJ2-2; 7 positions match TRBD1. J was trimmed by 4 bases and V by 6 bases; bases with no gene match: 5. Germline V gives CDR1 MDHEN, CDR2 SYDVKM. This CDR3 is built from 14 residues. CDR3 DNA sequence: TGTGCCAGCAGACGACAGGGAGTCACCGGGGAGCTGTTTTTT. Protein sequence: CASRRQGVTGELFF.

V is TRBV4-1 and J is TRBJ2-3, with D tentatively TRBD2 (5 bases). CDR1 is MGHRA, CDR2 YSYEKL, per germline. The V gene lost 5 bases and the J gene lost 2 bases, with 17 bases spanning the gap. The CDR3 is 16 amino acids. The CDR3 is CASSYEQRIITDTQYF. CDR3 sequence (DNA): TGCGCCAGCAGCTATGAACAGCGGATCATCACAGATACGCAGTATTTT.

This clone was counted once. The gene calls are TRBV7-9 and TRBJ2-3; TRBD2 is a possible D gene (5 bases). The CDR3 runs to 14 residues. Trimming left V 2 bases short and J 10 bases short, with 16 bases between. Germline V gene lookup returns CDR1 SEHNR and CDR2 FQNEAQ (reference sequence). The CDR3 bases are TGTGCCAGCAGCTTAACCCAGAGAGGGATTCCGCAGTATTTT. It codes for CASSLTQRGIPQYF.

As to this clone: The junction differs from germline at one of its ends, possibly a read error. This chain uses TRBV7-2 with TRBJ2-6, with D maybe TRBD1 (5 bases). Germline lookup yields CDR1 SGHTA and CDR2 FQGNSA. The CDR3 is 18 amino acids. CDR3 in DNA: TGTGCCAGCAGCTTAGTAGGGGTCCCCCTCTCTGGGGCCAACGGCCTGACTTTC. It translates to CASSLVGVPLSGANGLTF.

The rearrangement joins TRBV7-8 to TRBJ2-3; no firm D call. CDR1 SGHVS and CDR2 FQNEAQ come from the germline V gene. V shed 5 bases and J shed 3 bases, with 6 bases lying between them. The CDR3 spans 12 residues. CDR3 nucleotide sequence: TGTGCCAGCAGCCCCTATACAGATACGCAGTATTTT. Translating gives CASSPYTDTQYF.

This clone occurred once. This same CDR3 is encoded by further DNA sequences in the sample. The chain links TRBV11-3 to TRBJ2-1, with 10 bases fitting TRBD2. This CDR3 has 15 amino acids. The ends lost 1 base at V and 4 bases at J; junction bases unmatched: 1. Germline V CDR1 and CDR2: SGHNT, YENEEA. For the CDR3, the DNA is TGTGCCAGCAGCTTAGGAGCGGGAGGGTACAATGAGCAGTTCTTC. Translating it yields CASSLGAGGYNEQFF.

The CDR3 reads CASSQGRAGELFF. CDR3 nucleotide sequence: TGTGCCAGCAGTCAGGGTCGGGCCGGGGAGCTGTTTTTT. This rearrangement joins TRBV28 to TRBJ2-2, with TRBD1 as a possible D gene (5 bases). Between the trimmed V and J ends, which lost 5 bases and 6 bases, there was a span of 10 bases. Germline V gives CDR1 MDHEN, CDR2 SYDVKM. This CDR3 comprises 13 residues.

V gene TRBV19 combines with J gene TRBJ1-3; 7 nucleotides agree with TRBD1. CDR3 length equals 17 residues. V lost 9 bases, J lost 0 bases, and 14 bases stayed unmatched. The V gene's germline CDR1 is LNHDA and CDR2 SQIVND (reference sequence). CDR3 nucleotides: TGTGCCAGCGCCCCCCGGGGACAGCCTTTCTCTGGAAACACCATATATTTT. Translation: CASAPRGQPFSGNTIYF.

The rearrangement joins TRBV4-1 to TRBJ2-7; 7 bases map to TRBD1. The CDR3 is made up of 15 amino acids. CDR1 and CDR2 (germline): MGHRA, YSYEKL. Losses at the gene ends were 1 base for V and 2 bases for J; bases not matched to a gene: 5. The CDR3 sequence: CASSQVLGQTYEQYF. In DNA, the CDR3 is TGCGCCAGCAGCCAAGTTTTGGGACAGACCTACGAGCAGTACTTC.

This sequence joins TRBV11-3 and TRBJ2-1, with 8 positions matching TRBD2. After removal of 4 bases from V and 3 bases from J, the junction contained 5 bases not matched to a gene. The germline gives CDR1 SGHNT, CDR2 YENEEA. The CDR3 consists of 15 residues. CDR3 nucleotides: TGTGCCAGCAGCTCGGCTAGCGGGTTCTACAATGAGCAGTTCTTC. The encoded protein is CASSSASGFYNEQFF.

The gene calls are TRBV13 and TRBJ2-2; D is possibly TRBD1 (6 bases). Looked up from germline, CDR1 is PRHDT and CDR2 is FYEKMQ (reference sequence). The CDR3 sequence is 16 residues long. V lost 3 bases and J lost 6, with 17 bases in between. The CDR3, as DNA: TGTGCCAGCAGCTTGACCCGGGACATAGTAGCCGGGGAGCTGTTTTTT. It is translated as CASSLTRDIVAGELFF.